These 10 T cell receptor beta chains share one sample of origin, sequenced in a study of cytomegalovirus exposure and HLA in healthy donors. With 60 Vbeta and 13 Jbeta primers, the PCR was carried out. Clones were sequenced by immunoSEQ multiplex PCR, and TCRdb holds only the in-frame ones, with some missing. The sample carries 80,000 to 95,000 clones, 75% to 80% recorded once. The specimen was PBMCs. Receptor source: a female donor in good health and CMV-seronegative.

The V gene is TRBV4-3, the J gene TRBJ2-1; the D is unclear. Germline lookup yields CDR1 LGHNA and CDR2 YSLEER. V was clipped by 0 bases and J by 3 bases, with 9 bases between them. The CDR3 spans 15 residues. CDR3 nucleotides: TGCGCCAGCAGCCAAGATCGCAACTTCTACAATGAGCAGTTCTTC. This codes for CASSQDRNFYNEQFF.

The sample holds one count of this clone. The chain has TRBV7-7 and TRBJ2-5; 9 bases fit TRBD2. The CDR3 is made up of 11 amino acids. Per germline, CDR1 SSHAT and CDR2 FNYEAQ (reference sequence). CDR3 protein: CASGRRETQYF. The CDR3 DNA reads TGTGCTAGCGGGAGAAGGGAGACCCAGTACTTC.

J is TRBJ1-5 and V is TRBV18, with a tentative D call TRBD1 (6 bases). V was trimmed by 4 bases and J by 7 bases, leaving 17 bases between them. The CDR3 has 15 amino acids. Looked up from germline, CDR1 is KGHSH and CDR2 is LQKENI. Here the CDR3 DNA reads TGTGCCAGCTCACTAGACGGGGGGCTGGGGCAGCCCCAGCATTTT. Its translation is CASSLDGGLGQPQHF.

The chain employs TRBV30 and TRBJ2-3, with 8 bases matching TRBD2. The CDR3 length is 13 residues. V was clipped by 4 bases and J by 1 base; unmatched bases: 1. The germline gives CDR1 GTSNPN, CDR2 SVGIG (reference sequence). The CDR3 sequence: CAWKLAGTDTQYF. The CDR3 DNA follows: TGTGCCTGGAAACTAGCGGGCACAGATACGCAGTATTTT.

The chain combines TRBV5-6 with TRBJ2-7; weak D call: TRBD2 (5 bases). CDR3 length equals 15 residues. In germline, CDR1 is SGHDT, CDR2 YYEEEE. The V gene lost 4 bases and the J gene lost 3 bases, with 17 bases spanning the gap. CDR3 region: CASSPLNSGIYEQYF. The CDR3 region has the DNA TGTGCCAGCAGCCCCCTGAATTCGGGGATCTACGAGCAGTACTTC.

This chain uses TRBV5-6 with TRBJ1-4, with 8 bases that match TRBD1. Per germline, CDR1 SGHDT and CDR2 YYEEEE. The CDR3 length is 16 residues. Germline trimming cut 0 bases from V and 8 bases from J; bases unmatched to any gene: 9. As DNA, the CDR3 is TGTGCCAGCAGCTTGGGGGGAGCAGGGGGCAAGGAAAAACTGTTTTTT. This translates into CASSLGGAGGKEKLFF.

This sequence joins TRBV10-3 and TRBJ1-1, with 8 bases aligning to TRBD1. This CDR3 is built from 12 residues. V lost 4 bases, J lost 7 bases, and 2 bases stayed unmatched. Germline V lookup: CDR1 ENHRY, CDR2 SYGVKD. CDR3 DNA: TGTGCCATCAGTGGAGGACAGGGTGAAGCTTTCTTT. This codes for CAISGGQGEAFF.

In this sample, this clone turned up once. V and J are TRBV29-1 and TRBJ2-1; 11 bases line up with TRBD2. Germline V gives CDR1 SQVTM, CDR2 ANQGSEA. The CDR3 has 14 residues. V lost 2 bases and J lost 4; bases outside the gene matches: 1. CDR3 region: CSVELAGGYNEQFF. The CDR3 DNA sequence: TGCAGCGTTGAACTAGCGGGAGGTTACAATGAGCAGTTCTTC.

The rearrangement links TRBV4-2 to TRBJ2-7; D not resolved. The CDR3 spans 12 residues. Germline lookup yields CDR1 LGHNA and CDR2 YNFKEQ. V lost 0 bases, J lost 6 bases, and 6 bases lay in between. CDR3 nucleotide sequence: TGTGCCAGCAGCCAAGACTATCTCGAGCAGTACTTC. Its translation is CASSQDYLEQYF.

This chain links TRBV2 with TRBJ1-5; D uncertain. V was cut by 5 bases and J by 5 bases, with 13 bases left in between. Germline CDR1 SNHLY, CDR2 FYNNEI. CDR3 length equals 14 residues. CDR3 sequence: CASSLEQQDQPQHF. The CDR3 DNA reads TGTGCCAGCAGTTTAGAACAGCAGGATCAGCCCCAGCATTTT.